The rows below give T cell receptor beta chains drawn from one sample of a study of blood T cell repertoires in COVID-19. TCRdb keeps only in-frame clones here, not all; method: immunoSEQ multiplex PCR. The profile shows about 16,000 clones, 70% to 90% of them singletons. Material for sequencing was peripheral blood. The receptors come from a human donor with active COVID-19. The donor label of this sample is uncertain. Both conserved end residues are part of each CDR3. Fields, in order: clone size, J gene, D gene, V gene, CDR3 DNA, CDR3 protein. The D gene is left open where the match is weak. Size tells how often a clone was seen (once, few, many) or the class of an expanded clone, and some rows leave it out.

>once|TRBJ1-1|.|TRBV30
TGTGCCTGGAGTGTACTCCGGGACTCCCGGAACACTGAAGCTTTCTTT
CAWSVLRDSRNTEAFF
>.|TRBJ2-1|.|TRBV2
TGTGCCAGCAGTCCGACACTCTCCAATGAGCAGTTCTTC
CASSPTLSNEQFF
>.|TRBJ1-1|.|TRBV19
TGTGCCAGTAGGGGGGAGGGGAGCGCTGAAGCTTTCTTT
CASRGEGSAEAFF
>.|TRBJ2-5|TRBD2|TRBV7-9
TGTGCCAGCAGCTTAGGCGGGGGAACGTACCAAGAGACCCAGTACTTC
CASSLGGGTYQETQYF
>.|TRBJ2-7|.|TRBV18
TGTGCCAGCTCTCCAGGTCACAGGCCCTACGAGCAGTACTTC
CASSPGHRPYEQYF
>.|TRBJ2-1|.|TRBV4-1
TGCGCCAGCAGCCAAGATGTTCGCGCCGACTCCTACAATGAGCAGTTCTTC
CASSQDVRADSYNEQFF
>.|TRBJ1-1|.|TRBV27
TGTGCCAGCAAACTGGGCTCGAACACTGAAGCTTTCTTT
CASKLGSNTEAFF
>.|TRBJ2-5|.|TRBV7-9
TGTGCCAGCAGCTTAAGTAGTTTAAGCGAGACCCAGTACTTC
CASSLSSLSETQYF
>.|TRBJ1-1|.|TRBV18
TGTGCCAGCTCACTTATCCGTGGCGGAATGAACACTGAAGCTTTCTTT
CASSLIRGGMNTEAFF
>once|TRBJ1-1|TRBD1|TRBV6-6
TGTGCCAGCAGACCAACAGGGGGCGGCACTGAAGCTTTCTTT
CASRPTGGGTEAFF
>.|TRBJ1-1|.|TRBV25-1
TGTGCCAGCATGAACAGGGTAAACACTGAAGCTTTCTTT
CASMNRVNTEAFF
>once|TRBJ1-5|TRBD1|TRBV6-6
TGTGCCAGCAGTGGCGGACAGGGTGTAGGTAATCAGCCCCAGCATTTT
CASSGGQGVGNQPQHF
>.|TRBJ2-1|TRBD1|TRBV12-5
TGTGCTAGTGGCCCCCCCGGACAGGGGGCCTGGAATGAGCAGTTCTTC
CASGPPGQGAWNEQFF
>.|TRBJ1-2|.|TRBV27
TGTGCCAGCCGAAAACAGGGATATGGCAACTATGGCTACACCTTC
CASRKQGYGNYGYTF
>.|TRBJ2-2|TRBD2|TRBV2
TGTGCCAGCAGGGGCGGGGGGCTTAACACCGGGGAGCTGTTTTTT
CASRGGGLNTGELFF
>.|TRBJ2-7|.|TRBV10-2
TGCGCCAGCAGTGGGCCTCCTGGGACAATAAGGGTACGCGAGCAGTACTTC
CASSGPPGTIRVREQYF
>.|TRBJ1-1|TRBD1|TRBV14
TGTGCCAGCAGCCAAGATTGGGGACAGACGAACACTGAAGCTTTCTTT
CASSQDWGQTNTEAFF
>.|TRBJ2-1|TRBD2|TRBV19
TGTGCCAGTAGTATAGGCCTAGCGGGGGATCCCTCCTACAATGAGCAGTTCTTC
CASSIGLAGDPSYNEQFF
>.|TRBJ1-1|TRBD1|TRBV19
TGTGCCAGTAATTACAGGGGGAACACTGAAGCTTTCTTT
CASNYRGNTEAFF
>.|TRBJ1-2|.|TRBV28
TGTGCCAGCAGCCAGAACTATGGCTACACCTTC
CASSQNYGYTF
>once|TRBJ2-3|.|TRBV5-6
TGTGCCAGCAGTCTGAAGTCGGGGTCCGGTACAGATACGCAGTATTTT
CASSLKSGSGTDTQYF
>.|TRBJ1-4|.|TRBV5-1
TGCGCCAGCAGCTTGGTGGGGGGAGCGAGGAGTGAAAAACTGTTTTTT
CASSLVGGARSEKLFF
>.|TRBJ2-1|TRBD2|TRBV5-1
TGCGCCAGCAGCTTGTTTTCCTTTCCTAGCGGGGGGCCCAATGAGCAGTTCTTC
CASSLFSFPSGGPNEQFF
>.|TRBJ2-5|.|TRBV5-4
TGTGCCAGCAGCTTTGGCAGATCCCAAGAGACCCAGTACTTC
CASSFGRSQETQYF
>once|TRBJ2-1|TRBD2|TRBV7-2
TGTGCCAGCAGCTCCGTAGCGGGGGGCTACAATGAGCAGTTCTTC
CASSSVAGGYNEQFF
>.|TRBJ2-1|.|TRBV4-2
TGTGCCAGCACCCCACTAGGAAGCTCCTACAATGAGCAGTTCTTC
CASTPLGSSYNEQFF
>.|TRBJ1-5|.|TRBV4-2
TGTGCCAGCAGCCAAGAGGCCTCGGGAACGGGCAATCAGCCCCAGCATTTT
CASSQEASGTGNQPQHF
>.|TRBJ2-1|TRBD1|TRBV4-3
TGCGCCAGCAGCCAAGAACCCCCAGGGGGTAGCGATGAGCAGTTCTTC
CASSQEPPGGSDEQFF
>once|TRBJ2-7|TRBD2|TRBV7-2
TGTGCCAGCAGCTCCCTACTAGCGGGGGCTCCGGGGTCCTCCTACGAGCAGTACTTC
CASSSLLAGAPGSSYEQYF
>once|TRBJ2-1|.|TRBV7-9
TGTGCCAGCAGCTCGGACAGACAATATAATGAGCAGTTCTTC
CASSSDRQYNEQFF
>.|TRBJ2-1|.|TRBV15
TGTGCCACCAGCAGAGATCCAGGGTCCAATGAGCAGTTCTTC
CATSRDPGSNEQFF
>.|TRBJ2-1|TRBD2|TRBV6-5
TGTGCCAGCAGTTACAGGCGGGGGGGCACGAATGAGCAGTTCTTC
CASSYRRGGTNEQFF
>.|TRBJ2-3|.|TRBV18
TGTGCCAGCTCCTCGGGGAACACAGATACGCAGTATTTT
CASSSGNTDTQYF
>.|TRBJ2-2|TRBD1|TRBV18
TGTGCCAGCTCACCACGCCAGGGGGACACCGGGGAGCTGTTTTTT
CASSPRQGDTGELFF
>.|TRBJ2-1|TRBD2|TRBV7-2
TGTGCCAGCAGCTTGACTAGCGGGTTGGATGAGCAGTTCTTC
CASSLTSGLDEQFF
>.|TRBJ2-7|TRBD1|TRBV3-1/TRBV3-2
TGTGCCAGCAGCGCCACAGGGGAGAGGGGCGAGCAGTACTTC
CASSATGERGEQYF
>once|TRBJ1-5|TRBD1|TRBV10-2
TGCGCCAGCAGTACGGGACAGGGGGGGCCTCAGCCCCAGCATTTT
CASSTGQGGPQPQHF
>.|TRBJ2-2|TRBD1|TRBV6-5
TGTGCCGGGGGAAAAGGGGGCTTACGGACCGGGGAGCTGTTTTTT
CAGGKGGLRTGELFF
>.|TRBJ2-1|TRBD2|TRBV12-3/TRBV12-4
TGTGCCAGCAGTTGGGGGGGGGAGCAGTTCTTC
CASSWGGEQFF
>.|TRBJ1-5|TRBD1|TRBV5-1
TGCGCCAGCAGCTTGTTTCCCGTTGGAGCCGGACAGGGGAGCAATCAGCCCCAGCATTTT
CASSLFPVGAGQGSNQPQHF
>.|TRBJ1-2|TRBD1|TRBV20-1
TGCAGTGCTAGTGGGGCAGGGGGGTCGCTGAAAGGCTACACCTTC
CSASGAGGSLKGYTF
>.|TRBJ2-3|TRBD2|TRBV7-2
TGTGCCAGCAGCTTATGGGCGGGGGAAACAGATACGCAGTATTTT
CASSLWAGETDTQYF
>.|TRBJ2-7|TRBD1|TRBV12-5
TGTGCTAGTGGTTTCCGTAAGCCCGGGACAGGTTACTACGAGCAGTACTTC
CASGFRKPGTGYYEQYF
>once|TRBJ2-3|TRBD2|TRBV9
TGTGCCAGCAGCCCCCGCGGGGGGGTACAAACAGATACGCAGTATTTT
CASSPRGGVQTDTQYF